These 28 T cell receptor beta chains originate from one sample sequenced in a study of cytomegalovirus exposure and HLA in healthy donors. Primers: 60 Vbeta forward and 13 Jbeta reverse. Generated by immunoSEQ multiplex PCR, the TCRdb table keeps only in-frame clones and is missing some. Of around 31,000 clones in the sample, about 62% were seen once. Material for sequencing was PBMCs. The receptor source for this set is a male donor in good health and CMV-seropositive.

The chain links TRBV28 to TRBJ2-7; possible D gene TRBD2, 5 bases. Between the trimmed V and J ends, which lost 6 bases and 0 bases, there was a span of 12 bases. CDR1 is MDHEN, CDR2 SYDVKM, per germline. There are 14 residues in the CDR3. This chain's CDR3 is CASRQRSNSYEQYF. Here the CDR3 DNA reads TGTGCCAGCAGGCAGCGGTCTAACTCCTACGAGCAGTACTTC.

Here the CDR3 reads CASSLDRNTGELFF. The CDR3 DNA reads TGTGCCAGCAGCCTCGACAGGAACACCGGGGAGCTGTTTTTT. The chain has TRBV5-4 and TRBJ2-2, with D possibly matching TRBD1 (5 bases). Trimming stripped 4 bases from V and 1 base from J, with 8 bases between. This CDR3 is built from 14 residues. CDR1 and CDR2 from the germline V gene are SGHNT and YYREEE (reference sequence).

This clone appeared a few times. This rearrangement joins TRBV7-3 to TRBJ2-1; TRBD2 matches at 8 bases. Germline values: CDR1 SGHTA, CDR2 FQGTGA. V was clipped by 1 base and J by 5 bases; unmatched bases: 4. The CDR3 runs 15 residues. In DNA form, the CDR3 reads TGTGCCAGCAGCTTAATTACAGCGGGGGACAATGAGCAGTTCTTC. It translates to CASSLITAGDNEQFF. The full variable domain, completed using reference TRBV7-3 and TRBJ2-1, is GAGVSQTPSNKVTEKGKYVELRCDPISGHTALYWYRQSLGQGPEFLIYFQGTGAADDSGLPNDRFFAVRPEGSVSTLKIQRTERGDSAVYLCASSLITAGDNEQFFGPGTRLTVL.

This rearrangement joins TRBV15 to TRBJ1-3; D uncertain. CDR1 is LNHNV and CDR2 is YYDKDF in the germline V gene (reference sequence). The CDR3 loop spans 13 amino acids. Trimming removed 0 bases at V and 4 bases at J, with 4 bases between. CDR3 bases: TGTGCCACCAGCAGAGATCAAGGAAACACCATATATTTT. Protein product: CATSRDQGNTIYF.

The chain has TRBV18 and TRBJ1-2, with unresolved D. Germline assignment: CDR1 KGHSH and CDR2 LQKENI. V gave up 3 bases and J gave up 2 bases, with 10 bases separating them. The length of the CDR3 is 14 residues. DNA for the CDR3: TGTGCCAGCTCACCCGGACTGTCGAACTATGGCTACACCTTC. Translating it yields CASSPGLSNYGYTF.

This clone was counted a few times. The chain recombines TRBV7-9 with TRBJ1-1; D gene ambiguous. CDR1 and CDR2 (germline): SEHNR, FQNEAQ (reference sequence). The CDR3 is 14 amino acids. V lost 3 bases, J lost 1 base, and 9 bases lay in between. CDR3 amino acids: CASSLGGENTEAFF. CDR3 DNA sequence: TGTGCCAGCAGCTTGGGTGGAGAGAACACTGAAGCTTTCTTT.

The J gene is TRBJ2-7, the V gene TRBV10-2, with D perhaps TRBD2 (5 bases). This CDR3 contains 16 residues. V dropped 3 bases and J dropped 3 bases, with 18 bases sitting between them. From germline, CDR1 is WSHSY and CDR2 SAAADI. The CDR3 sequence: CASSDPYSGTYYEQYF. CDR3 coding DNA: TGCGCCAGCAGTGATCCCTACTCGGGAACCTACTACGAGCAGTACTTC.

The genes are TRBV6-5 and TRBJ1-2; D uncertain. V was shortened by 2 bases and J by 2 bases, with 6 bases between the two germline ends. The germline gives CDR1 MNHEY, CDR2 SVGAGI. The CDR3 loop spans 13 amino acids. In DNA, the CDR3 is TGTGCCAGCAGTTACCCGGGGAACTATGGCTACACCTTC. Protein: CASSYPGNYGYTF.

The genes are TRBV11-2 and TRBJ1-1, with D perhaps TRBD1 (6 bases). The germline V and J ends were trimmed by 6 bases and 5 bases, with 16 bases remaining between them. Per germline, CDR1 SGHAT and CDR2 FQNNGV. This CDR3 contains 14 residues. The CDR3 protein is CASSRGRGWTEAFF. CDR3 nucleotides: TGTGCCAGCAGTAGGGGGAGGGGCTGGACTGAAGCTTTCTTT.

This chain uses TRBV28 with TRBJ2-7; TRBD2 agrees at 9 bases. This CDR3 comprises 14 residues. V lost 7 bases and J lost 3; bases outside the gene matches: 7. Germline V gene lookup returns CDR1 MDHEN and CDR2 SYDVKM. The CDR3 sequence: CASTRSGSSYEQYF. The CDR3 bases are TGTGCCAGCACTCGTAGCGGGAGTAGCTACGAGCAGTACTTC.

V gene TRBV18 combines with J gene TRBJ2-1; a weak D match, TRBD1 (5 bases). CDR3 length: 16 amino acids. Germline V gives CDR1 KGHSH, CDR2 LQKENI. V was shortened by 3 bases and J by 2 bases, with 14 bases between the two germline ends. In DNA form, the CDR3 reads TGTGCCAGCTCACCTCTCCATAGGGGTACCTACAATGAGCAGTTCTTC. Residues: CASSPLHRGTYNEQFF.

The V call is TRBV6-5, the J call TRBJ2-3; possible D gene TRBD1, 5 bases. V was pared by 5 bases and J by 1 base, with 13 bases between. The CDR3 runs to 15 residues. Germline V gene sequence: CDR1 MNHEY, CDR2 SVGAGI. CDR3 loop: CASSRRVPGTDTQYF. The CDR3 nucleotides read TGTGCCAGCAGTCGCAGGGTCCCGGGCACAGATACGCAGTATTTT.

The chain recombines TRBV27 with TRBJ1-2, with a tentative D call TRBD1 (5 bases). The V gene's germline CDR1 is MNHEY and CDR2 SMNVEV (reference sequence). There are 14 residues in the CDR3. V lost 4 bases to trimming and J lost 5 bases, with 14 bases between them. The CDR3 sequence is CASSSPLSGYGYTF. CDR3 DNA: TGTGCCAGCAGTTCCCCCCTTTCAGGGTATGGCTACACCTTC.

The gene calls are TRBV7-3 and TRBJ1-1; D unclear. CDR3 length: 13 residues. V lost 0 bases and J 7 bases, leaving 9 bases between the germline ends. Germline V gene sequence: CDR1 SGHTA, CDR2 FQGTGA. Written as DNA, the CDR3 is TGTGCCAGCAGCTTAACAGTCCAGGATGAAGCTTTCTTT. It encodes CASSLTVQDEAFF.

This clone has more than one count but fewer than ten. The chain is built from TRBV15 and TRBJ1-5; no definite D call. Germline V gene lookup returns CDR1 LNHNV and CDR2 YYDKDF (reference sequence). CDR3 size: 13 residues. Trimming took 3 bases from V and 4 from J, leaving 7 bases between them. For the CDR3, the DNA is TGTGCCACCAGCAGCGGACTTAATCAGCCCCAGCATTTT. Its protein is CATSSGLNQPQHF. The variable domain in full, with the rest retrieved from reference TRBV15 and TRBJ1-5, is DAMVIQNPRYQVTQFGKPVTLSCSQTLNHNVMYWYQQKSSQAPKLLFHYYDKDFNNEADTPDNFQSRRPNTSFCFLDIRSPGLGDTAMYLCATSSGLNQPQHFGDGTRLSIL.

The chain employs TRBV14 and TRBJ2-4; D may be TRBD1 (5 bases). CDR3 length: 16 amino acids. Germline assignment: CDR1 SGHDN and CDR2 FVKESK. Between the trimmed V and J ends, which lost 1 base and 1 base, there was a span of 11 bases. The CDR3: CASSQAAGPAKNIQYF. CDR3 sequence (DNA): TGTGCCAGCAGCCAAGCCGCAGGGCCGGCCAAAAACATTCAGTACTTC.

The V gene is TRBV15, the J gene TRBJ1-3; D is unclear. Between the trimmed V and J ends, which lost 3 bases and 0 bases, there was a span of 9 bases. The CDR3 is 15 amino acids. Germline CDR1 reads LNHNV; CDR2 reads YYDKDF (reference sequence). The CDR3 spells CATSSKASSGNTIYF. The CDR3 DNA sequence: TGTGCCACCAGCAGTAAGGCTAGCTCTGGAAACACCATATATTTT.

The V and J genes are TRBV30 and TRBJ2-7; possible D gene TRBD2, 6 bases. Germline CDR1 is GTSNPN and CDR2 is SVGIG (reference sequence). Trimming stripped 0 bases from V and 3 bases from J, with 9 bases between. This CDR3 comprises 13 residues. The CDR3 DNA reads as TGTGCCTGGAGTGTAGCGGGTCTCTACGAGCAGTACTTC. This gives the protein CAWSVAGLYEQYF.

The CDR3, as DNA: TGTGCCAGTAGTATAGTACTAGCGGGAGATACGCAGTATTTT. This gives the protein CASSIVLAGDTQYF. The rearrangement joins TRBV19 to TRBJ2-3, with 9 nucleotides matching TRBD2. Per germline, CDR1 LNHDA and CDR2 SQIVND (reference sequence). The CDR3 loop spans 14 amino acids. J was trimmed by 5 bases and V by 1 base; bases with no gene match: 1.

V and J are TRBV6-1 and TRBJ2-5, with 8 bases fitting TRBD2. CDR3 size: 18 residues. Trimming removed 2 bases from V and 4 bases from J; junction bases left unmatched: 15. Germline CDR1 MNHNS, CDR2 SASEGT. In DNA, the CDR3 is TGTGCCAGCAGTGAATACGGGGGGGCCACCCGGGTCCGAGAGACCCAGTACTTC. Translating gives CASSEYGGATRVRETQYF.

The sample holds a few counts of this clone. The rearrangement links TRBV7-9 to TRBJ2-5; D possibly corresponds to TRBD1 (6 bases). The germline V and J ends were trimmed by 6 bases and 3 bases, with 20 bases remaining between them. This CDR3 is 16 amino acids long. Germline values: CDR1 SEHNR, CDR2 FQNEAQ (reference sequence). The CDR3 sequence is CASSRPSGGAEETQYF. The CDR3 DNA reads TGTGCCAGCAGTCGGCCTAGTGGGGGCGCAGAAGAGACCCAGTACTTC. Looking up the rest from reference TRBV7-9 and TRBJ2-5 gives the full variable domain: DTGVSQNPRHKITKRGQNVTFRCDPISEHNRLYWYRQTLGQGPEFLTYFQNEAQLEKSRLLSDRFSAERPKGSFSTLEIQRTEQGDSAMYLCASSRPSGGAEETQYFGPGTRLLVL.

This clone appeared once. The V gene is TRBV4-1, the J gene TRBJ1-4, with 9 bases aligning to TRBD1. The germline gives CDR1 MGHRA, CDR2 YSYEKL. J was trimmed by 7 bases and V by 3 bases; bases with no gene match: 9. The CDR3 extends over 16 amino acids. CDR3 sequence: CASSQSGGTGSEKLFF. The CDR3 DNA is TGCGCCAGCAGCCAGAGTGGGGGGACAGGGTCTGAAAAACTGTTTTTT.

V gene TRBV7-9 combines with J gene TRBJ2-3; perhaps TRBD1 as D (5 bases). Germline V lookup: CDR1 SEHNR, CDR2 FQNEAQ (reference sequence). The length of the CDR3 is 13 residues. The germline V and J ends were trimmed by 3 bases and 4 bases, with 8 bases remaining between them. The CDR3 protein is CASSLPGSDTQYF. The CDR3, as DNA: TGTGCCAGCAGCTTGCCAGGGTCAGATACGCAGTATTTT.

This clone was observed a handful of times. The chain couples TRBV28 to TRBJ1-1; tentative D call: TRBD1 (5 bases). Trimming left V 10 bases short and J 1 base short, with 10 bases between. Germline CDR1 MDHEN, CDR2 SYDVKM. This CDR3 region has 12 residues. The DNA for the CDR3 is TGTGCCACGATTACAGGGAACACTGAAGCTTTCTTT. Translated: CATITGNTEAFF. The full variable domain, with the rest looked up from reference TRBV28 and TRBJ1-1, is DVKVTQSSRYLVKRTGEKVFLECVQDMDHENMFWYRQDPGLGLRLIYFSYDVKMKEKGDIPEGYSVSREKKERFSLILESASTNQTSMYLCATITGNTEAFFGQGTRLTVV.

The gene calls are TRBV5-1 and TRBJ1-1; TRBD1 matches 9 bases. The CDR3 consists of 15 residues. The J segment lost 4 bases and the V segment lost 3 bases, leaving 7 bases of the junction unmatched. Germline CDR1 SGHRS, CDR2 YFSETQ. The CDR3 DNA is TGCGCCAGCAGCTCCAGGACAGGGGAGGCCACTGAAGCTTTCTTT. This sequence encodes CASSSRTGEATEAFF.

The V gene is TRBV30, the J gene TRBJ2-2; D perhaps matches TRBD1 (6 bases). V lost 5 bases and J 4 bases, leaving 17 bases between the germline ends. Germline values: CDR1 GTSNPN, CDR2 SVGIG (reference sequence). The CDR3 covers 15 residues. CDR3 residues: CAWGRPGQSTGELFF. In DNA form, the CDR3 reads TGTGCCTGGGGGAGACCGGGACAAAGCACCGGGGAGCTGTTTTTT.

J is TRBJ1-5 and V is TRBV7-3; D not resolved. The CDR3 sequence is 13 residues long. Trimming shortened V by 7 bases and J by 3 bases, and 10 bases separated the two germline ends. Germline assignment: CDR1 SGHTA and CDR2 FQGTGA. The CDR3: CASMSSDNQPQHF. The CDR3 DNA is TGTGCCAGCATGTCCAGCGACAATCAGCCCCAGCATTTT. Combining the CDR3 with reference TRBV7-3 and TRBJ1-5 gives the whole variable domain GAGVSQTPSNKVTEKGKYVELRCDPISGHTALYWYRQSLGQGPEFLIYFQGTGAADDSGLPNDRFFAVRPEGSVSTLKIQRTERGDSAVYLCASMSSDNQPQHFGDGTRLSIL.

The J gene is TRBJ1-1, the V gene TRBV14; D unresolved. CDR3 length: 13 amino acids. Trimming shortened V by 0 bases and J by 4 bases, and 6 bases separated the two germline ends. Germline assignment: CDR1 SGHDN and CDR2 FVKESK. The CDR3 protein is CASSQDLSTEAFF. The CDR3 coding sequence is TGTGCCAGCAGCCAAGATCTCAGCACTGAAGCTTTCTTT.